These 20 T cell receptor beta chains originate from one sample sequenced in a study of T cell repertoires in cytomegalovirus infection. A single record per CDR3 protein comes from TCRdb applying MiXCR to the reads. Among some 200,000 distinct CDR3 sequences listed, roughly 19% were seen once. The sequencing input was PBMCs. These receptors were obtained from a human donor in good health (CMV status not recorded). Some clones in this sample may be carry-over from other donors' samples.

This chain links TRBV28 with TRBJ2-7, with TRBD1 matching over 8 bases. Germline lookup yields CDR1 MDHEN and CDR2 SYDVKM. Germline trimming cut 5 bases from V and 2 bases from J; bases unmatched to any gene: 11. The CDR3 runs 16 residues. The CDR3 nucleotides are TGTGCCAGCAGTCCCACCCCCGGGACAGGACCCTACGAGCAGTACTTC. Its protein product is CASSPTPGTGPYEQYF.

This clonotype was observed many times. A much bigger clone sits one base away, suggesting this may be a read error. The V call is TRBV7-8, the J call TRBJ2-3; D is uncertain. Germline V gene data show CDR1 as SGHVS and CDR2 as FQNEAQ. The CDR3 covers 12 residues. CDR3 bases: TGTCCCAGCAGCTCCAACACAGATACGCAGTATTTT. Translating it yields CPSSSNTDTQYF.

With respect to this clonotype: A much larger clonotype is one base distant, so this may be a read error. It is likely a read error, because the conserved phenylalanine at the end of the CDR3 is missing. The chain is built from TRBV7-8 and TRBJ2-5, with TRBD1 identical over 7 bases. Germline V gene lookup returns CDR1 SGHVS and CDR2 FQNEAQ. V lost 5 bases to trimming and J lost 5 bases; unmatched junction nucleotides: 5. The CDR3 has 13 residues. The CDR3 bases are TGTGCCAGCAGCCCACAGGGGAAGGAGACCCAGTACTCC. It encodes CASSPQGKETQYS.

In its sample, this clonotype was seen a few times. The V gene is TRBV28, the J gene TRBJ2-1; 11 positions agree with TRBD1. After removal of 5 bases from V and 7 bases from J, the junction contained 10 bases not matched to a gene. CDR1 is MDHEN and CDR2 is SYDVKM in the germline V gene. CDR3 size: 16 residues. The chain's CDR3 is CASSPTMGQGVNEQFF. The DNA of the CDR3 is TGTGCCAGCAGTCCCACTATGGGACAGGGGGTGAATGAGCAGTTCTTC. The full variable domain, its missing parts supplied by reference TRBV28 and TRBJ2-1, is DVKVTQSSRYLVKRTGEKVFLECVQDMDHENMFWYRQDPGLGLRLIYFSYDVKMKEKGDIPEGYSVSREKKERFSLILESASTNQTSMYLCASSPTMGQGVNEQFFGPGTRLTVL.

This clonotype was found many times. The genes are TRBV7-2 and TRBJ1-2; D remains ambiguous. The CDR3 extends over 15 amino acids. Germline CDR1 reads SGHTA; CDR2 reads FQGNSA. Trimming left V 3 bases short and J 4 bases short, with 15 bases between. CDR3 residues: CASSLGFRVLYGYTF. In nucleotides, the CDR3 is TGTGCCAGCAGCTTGGGTTTTCGGGTCCTCTATGGCTACACCTTC. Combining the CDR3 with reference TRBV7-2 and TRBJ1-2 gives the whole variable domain GAGVSQSPSNKVTEKGKDVELRCDPISGHTALYWYRQSLGQGLEFLIYFQGNSAPDKSGLPSDRFSAERTGGSVSTLTIQRTQQEDSAVYLCASSLGFRVLYGYTFGSGTRLTVV.

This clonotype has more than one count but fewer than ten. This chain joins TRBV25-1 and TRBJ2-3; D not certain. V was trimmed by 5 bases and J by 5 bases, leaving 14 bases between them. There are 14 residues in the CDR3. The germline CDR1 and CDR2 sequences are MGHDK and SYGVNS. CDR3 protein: CASSTFTYGDTQYF. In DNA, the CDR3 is TGTGCCAGCAGTACCTTCACATACGGAGATACGCAGTATTTT.

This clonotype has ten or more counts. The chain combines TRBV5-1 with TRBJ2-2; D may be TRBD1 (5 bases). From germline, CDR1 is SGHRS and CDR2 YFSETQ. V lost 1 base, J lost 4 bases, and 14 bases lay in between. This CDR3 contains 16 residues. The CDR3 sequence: CASSLLAQGATGELFF. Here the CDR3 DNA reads TGCGCCAGCAGCTTGTTAGCCCAGGGCGCCACCGGGGAGCTGTTTTTT.

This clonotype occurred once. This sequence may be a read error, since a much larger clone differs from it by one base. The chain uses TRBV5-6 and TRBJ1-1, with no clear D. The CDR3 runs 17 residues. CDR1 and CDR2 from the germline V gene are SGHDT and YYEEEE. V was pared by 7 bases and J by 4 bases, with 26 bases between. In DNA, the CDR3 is TGTGCCAGCGGCCGACGGGGAAGAGGCACGATGGCCACTGAAGCTTTCTTT. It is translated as CASGRRGRGTMATEAFF.

CDR3 region: CASSLRAGYTF. The CDR3 nucleotides are TGTGCCAGCAGTTTAAGGGCTGGCTACACCTTC. The V gene is TRBV12-3 or TRBV12-4, the J gene TRBJ1-2; D remains ambiguous. Trimming removed 2 bases at V and 7 bases at J, with 5 bases between. This CDR3 spans 11 amino acids.

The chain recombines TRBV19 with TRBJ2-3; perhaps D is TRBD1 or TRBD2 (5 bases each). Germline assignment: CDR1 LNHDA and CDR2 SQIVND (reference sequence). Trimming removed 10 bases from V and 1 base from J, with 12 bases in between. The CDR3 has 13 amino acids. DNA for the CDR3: TGTGCCATCGGGGCTCCGGGCACAGATACGCAGTATTTT. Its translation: CAIGAPGTDTQYF.

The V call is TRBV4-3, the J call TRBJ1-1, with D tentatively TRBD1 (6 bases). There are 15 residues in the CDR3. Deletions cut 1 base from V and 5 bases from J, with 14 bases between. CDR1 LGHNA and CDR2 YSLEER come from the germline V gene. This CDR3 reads CASSQAGAYQTEAFF. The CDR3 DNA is TGCGCCAGCAGCCAAGCAGGGGCCTACCAGACTGAAGCTTTCTTT.

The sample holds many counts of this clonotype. CDR3 coding DNA: TGTGCCAGCAGTCCAGGGGAAAAACTGTTTTTT. Its protein product is CASSPGEKLFF. The J gene is TRBJ1-4, the V gene TRBV12-3 or TRBV12-4; tentatively, D is TRBD1 (5 bases). Between the trimmed V and J ends, which lost 5 bases and 8 bases, there was a span of 6 bases. The CDR3 length is 11 residues.

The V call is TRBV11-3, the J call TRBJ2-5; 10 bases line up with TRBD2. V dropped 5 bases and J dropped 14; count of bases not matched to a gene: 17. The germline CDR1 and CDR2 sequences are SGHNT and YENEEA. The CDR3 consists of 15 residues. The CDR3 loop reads CASSPRTSGSETDYF. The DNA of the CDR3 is TGTGCCAGCAGCCCGCGGACTAGCGGATCTGAGACCGATTACTTC.

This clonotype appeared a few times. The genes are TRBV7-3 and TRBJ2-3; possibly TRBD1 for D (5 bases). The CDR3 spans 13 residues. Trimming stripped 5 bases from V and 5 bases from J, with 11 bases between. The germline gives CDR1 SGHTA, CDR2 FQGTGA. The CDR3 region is CASSPQTEDTQYF. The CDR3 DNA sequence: TGTGCCAGCAGCCCTCAGACAGAAGATACGCAGTATTTT.

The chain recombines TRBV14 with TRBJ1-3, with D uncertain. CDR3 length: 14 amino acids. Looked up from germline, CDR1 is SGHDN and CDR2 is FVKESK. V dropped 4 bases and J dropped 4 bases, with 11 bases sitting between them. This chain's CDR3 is CASSPVGFGNTIYF. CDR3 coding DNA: TGTGCCAGCAGCCCAGTTGGTTTCGGAAACACCATATATTTT. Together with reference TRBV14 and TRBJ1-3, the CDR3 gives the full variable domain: EAGVTQFPSHSVIEKGQTVTLRCDPISGHDNLYWYRRVMGKEIKFLLHFVKESKQDESGMPNNRFLAERTGGTYSTLKVQPAELEDSGVYFCASSPVGFGNTIYFGEGSWLTVV.

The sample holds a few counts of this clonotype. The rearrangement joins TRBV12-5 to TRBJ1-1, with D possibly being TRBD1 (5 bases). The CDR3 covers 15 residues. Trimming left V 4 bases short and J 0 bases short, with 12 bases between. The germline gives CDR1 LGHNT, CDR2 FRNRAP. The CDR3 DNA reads TGTGCTAGTGGTTGGGACGGAGGAATGAACACTGAAGCTTTCTTT. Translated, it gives CASGWDGGMNTEAFF.

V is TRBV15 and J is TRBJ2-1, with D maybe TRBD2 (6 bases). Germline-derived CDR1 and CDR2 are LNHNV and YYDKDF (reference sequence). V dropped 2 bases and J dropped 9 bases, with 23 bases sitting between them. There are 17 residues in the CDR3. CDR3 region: CATSRTNVGGGESEQFF. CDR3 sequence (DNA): TGTGCCACCAGCAGAACCAACGTGGGAGGTGGGGAAAGTGAGCAGTTCTTC. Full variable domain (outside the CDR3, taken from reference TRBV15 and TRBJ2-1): DAMVIQNPRYQVTQFGKPVTLSCSQTLNHNVMYWYQQKSSQAPKLLFHYYDKDFNNEADTPDNFQSRRPNTSFCFLDIRSPGLGDTAMYLCATSRTNVGGGESEQFFGPGTRLTVL.

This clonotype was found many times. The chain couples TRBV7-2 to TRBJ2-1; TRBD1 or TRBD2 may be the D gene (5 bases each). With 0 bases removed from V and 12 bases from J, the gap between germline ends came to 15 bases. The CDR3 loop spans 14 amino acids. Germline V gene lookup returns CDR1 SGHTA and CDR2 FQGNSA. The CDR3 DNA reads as TGTGCCAGCAGCTTAGCGCGGACTCTTCAGGGGCAGTTCTTC. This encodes CASSLARTLQGQFF.

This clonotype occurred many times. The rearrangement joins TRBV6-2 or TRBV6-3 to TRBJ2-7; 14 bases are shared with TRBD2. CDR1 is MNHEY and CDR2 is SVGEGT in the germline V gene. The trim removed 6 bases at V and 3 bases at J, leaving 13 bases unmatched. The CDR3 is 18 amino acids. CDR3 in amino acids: CASSQTSGRAGGNYEQYF. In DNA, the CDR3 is TGTGCCAGCAGCCAGACTAGCGGGAGGGCCGGCGGAAACTACGAGCAGTACTTC.

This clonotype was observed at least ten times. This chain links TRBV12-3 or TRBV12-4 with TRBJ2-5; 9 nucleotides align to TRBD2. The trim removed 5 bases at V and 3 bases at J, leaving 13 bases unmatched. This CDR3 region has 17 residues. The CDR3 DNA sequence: TGTGCCAGCAGTCCCTTGTTTAGCGGGGGCGACGAAGAGACCCAGTACTTC. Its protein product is CASSPLFSGGDEETQYF.